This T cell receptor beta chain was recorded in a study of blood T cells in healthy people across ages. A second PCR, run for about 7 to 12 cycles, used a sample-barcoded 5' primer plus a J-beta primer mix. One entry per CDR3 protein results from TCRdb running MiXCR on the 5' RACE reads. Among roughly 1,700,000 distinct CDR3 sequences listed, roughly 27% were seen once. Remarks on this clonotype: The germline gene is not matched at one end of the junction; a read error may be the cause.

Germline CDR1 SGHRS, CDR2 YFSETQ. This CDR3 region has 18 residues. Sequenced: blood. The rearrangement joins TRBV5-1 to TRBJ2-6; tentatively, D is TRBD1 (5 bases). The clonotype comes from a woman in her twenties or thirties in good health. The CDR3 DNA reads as TGCGCCAGCAGCTCGGACGACAGCCTAGGGTCTGGGGCCCACGTCCTGACTTTC. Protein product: CASSSDDSLGSGAHVLTF. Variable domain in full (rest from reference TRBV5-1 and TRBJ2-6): KAGVTQTPRYLIKTRGQQVTLSCSPISGHRSVSWYQQTPGQGLQFLFEYFSETQRNKGNFPGRFSGRQFSNSRSEMNVSTLELGDSALYLCASSSDDSLGSGAHVLTFGAGSRLTVL.